The 18 T cell receptor beta chains given below trace back to one sample, sequenced in a study of T cell repertoires in ileal Crohn's disease. The data were produced by immunoSEQ multiplex PCR, yet TCRdb's version contains in-frame clones alone and is incomplete. The sample holds around 7,400 clones; 80% to 90% are singletons and the top ten take 4.5% to 5.5%. Specimen: ileal tissue. These receptors all come from an adult with Crohn's disease.

This sequence joins TRBV18 and TRBJ1-1; D is ambiguous. The CDR3 sequence is 16 residues long. CDR1 KGHSH and CDR2 LQKENI come from the germline V gene. V lost 0 bases, J lost 5 bases, and 16 bases lay in between. CDR3 protein: CASSPPKGSGRTEAFF. In DNA, the CDR3 is TGTGCCAGCTCACCACCGAAAGGTTCGGGAAGGACTGAAGCTTTCTTT.

Comment on this clone: The sample has other DNA sequences that encode this CDR3 too. The chain joins TRBV7-8 to TRBJ2-7; 11 bases map to TRBD2. The length of the CDR3 is 14 residues. Germline V lookup: CDR1 SGHVS, CDR2 FQNEAQ. Trimming removed 3 bases from V and 6 bases from J; junction bases left unmatched: 4. The CDR3 spells CASSLALAGGEQYF. In DNA form, the CDR3 reads TGTGCCAGCAGCTTGGCTCTAGCGGGAGGCGAGCAGTACTTC.

This clone was found once. This rearrangement joins TRBV2 to TRBJ2-5; D perhaps matches TRBD2 (6 bases). V was cut by 8 bases and J by 6 bases, with 13 bases left in between. The CDR3 totals 12 residues. Germline CDR1 reads SNHLY; CDR2 reads FYNNEI. The CDR3 coding sequence is TGTGCCAGCCCGCAGGAGGGCCAGACCCAGTACTTC. Protein: CASPQEGQTQYF. Full variable domain (remainder filled in from reference TRBV2 and TRBJ2-5): EPEVTQTPSHQVTQMGQEVILRCVPISNHLYFYWYRQILGQKVEFLVSFYNNEISEKSEIFDDQFSVERPDGSNFTLKIRSTKLEDSAMYFCASPQEGQTQYFGPGTRLLVL.

This rearrangement joins TRBV9 to TRBJ2-3; D is possibly TRBD1 (5 bases). In germline, CDR1 is SGDLS, CDR2 YYNGEE. Trimming left V 0 bases short and J 3 bases short, with 14 bases between. The CDR3 runs to 16 residues. CDR3 nucleotide sequence: TGTGCCAGCAGCGTAGGGGGCGGAAGGTGGACAGATACGCAGTATTTT. This codes for CASSVGGGRWTDTQYF. The full variable domain, in which reference TRBV9 and TRBJ2-3 provide the parts outside the CDR3, is DSGVTQTPKHLITATGQRVTLRCSPRSGDLSVYWYQQSLDQGLQFLIQYYNGEERAKGNILERFSAQQFPDLHSELNLSSLELGDSALYFCASSVGGGRWTDTQYFGPGTRLTVL.

The chain couples TRBV25-1 to TRBJ1-5; D may be TRBD1 (6 bases). Germline V gives CDR1 MGHDK, CDR2 SYGVNS. The V end lost 4 bases, the J end lost 0 bases, and 7 bases lay between the germline ends. The CDR3 has 14 amino acids. The CDR3 here is CASSGDNSNQPQHF. The CDR3 DNA follows: TGTGCCAGCAGTGGGGACAATAGCAATCAGCCCCAGCATTTT.

The chain carries TRBV6-1 and TRBJ2-5; the match to TRBD2 covers 7 bases. The end of the DNA aligns better with TRBJ2-7, so the J call may be wrong. The germline V gene encodes CDR1 MNHNS and CDR2 SASEGT. The CDR3 spans 14 residues. Here the CDR3 reads CAGRREADSYEQYF. CDR3 sequence (DNA): TGTGCCGGACGACGGGAGGCGGACTCCTACGAGCAGTACTTC.

The chain uses TRBV5-1 and TRBJ1-2; D may be TRBD1 (6 bases). V lost 0 bases to trimming and J lost 5 bases, with 11 bases between them. The length of the CDR3 is 14 residues. The germline gives CDR1 SGHRS, CDR2 YFSETQ. The chain's CDR3 is CASSLEGHGYGYTF. CDR3 sequence (DNA): TGCGCCAGCAGCTTGGAGGGACATGGGTATGGCTACACCTTC.

The CDR3 spells CASSQDSTLGLSGNTIYF. The CDR3 DNA is TGTGCCAGCAGCCAAGATTCGACTCTTGGTCTCTCTGGAAACACCATATATTTT. J is TRBJ1-3 and V is TRBV14; D unclear. The CDR3 extends over 18 amino acids. The germline CDR1 and CDR2 sequences are SGHDN and FVKESK. Between the trimmed V and J ends, which lost 0 bases and 0 bases, there was a span of 15 bases.

The rearrangement links TRBV6-5 to TRBJ1-1; D perhaps matches TRBD1 (6 bases). Germline V gene lookup returns CDR1 MNHEY and CDR2 SVGAGI. The CDR3 covers 14 residues. Trimming removed 6 bases at V and 3 bases at J, with 14 bases between. CDR3 DNA: TGTGCCAGCAGCGGCGCCGGGACACACACTGAAGCTTTCTTT. Protein product: CASSGAGTHTEAFF.

Here the CDR3 DNA reads TGTGCCAGCAGCCCGCGGGGGACTAGCGGCCTTCGGCAGTACTTC. It specifies CASSPRGTSGLRQYF. The chain links TRBV7-2 to TRBJ2-7; 11 bases line up with TRBD2. CDR1 SGHTA and CDR2 FQGNSA come from the germline V gene. This CDR3 is built from 15 residues. J gave up 9 bases and V 5 bases, and 12 bases lay outside the gene matches.

The chain has TRBV21-1 and TRBJ2-1; the table assigns TRBD1, which was not confirmed against the DNA. TRBV21-1 is termed a pseudogene. The CDR3 has 12 residues. The CDR3 bases are TGTGCCAGCAGAGCAGGGGACAATGAGCAGTTCTTC. Amino acids: CASRAGDNEQFF.

A single count supports this clone. The chain is built from TRBV19 and TRBJ2-1; no firm D call. Germline V CDR1 and CDR2: LNHDA, SQIVND (reference sequence). V was shortened by 3 bases and J by 2 bases, with 8 bases between the two germline ends. The CDR3 extends over 14 amino acids. The CDR3: CASSIRTAYNEQFF. DNA for the CDR3: TGTGCCAGTAGTATTCGTACAGCCTACAATGAGCAGTTCTTC.

The chain carries TRBV10-1 and TRBJ1-6; 7 bases are a match to TRBD1. Looked up from germline, CDR1 is WNHNN and CDR2 is SYGVQD (reference sequence). The CDR3 has 17 amino acids. The J segment lost 8 bases and the V segment lost 11 bases, leaving 21 bases of the junction unmatched. The CDR3 spells CASCYVDRVPRHSPLHF. The CDR3 coding sequence is TGCGCCTCCTGCTACGTCGACAGGGTCCCTCGACATTCACCCCTCCACTTT.

This chain uses TRBV5-1 with TRBJ2-1; D is ambiguous. Trimming shortened V by 0 bases and J by 3 bases, and 7 bases separated the two germline ends. Germline V gene sequence: CDR1 SGHRS, CDR2 YFSETQ. This CDR3 spans 14 amino acids. The CDR3 DNA reads TGCGCCAGCAGCTTGGACGCGGTCTACAATGAGCAGTTCTTC. Its protein is CASSLDAVYNEQFF.

The chain has TRBV29-1 and TRBJ1-3; the match to TRBD1 covers 7 bases. The CDR3 spans 13 residues. From germline, CDR1 is SQVTM and CDR2 ANQGSEA. Germline trimming cut 7 bases from V and 4 bases from J; bases unmatched to any gene: 7. The CDR3 DNA reads TGCAGCGCCTCGACAGGGTTCGGAAACACCATATATTTT. Translated, it gives CSASTGFGNTIYF.

The V and J genes are TRBV6-6 and TRBJ1-4, with 8 nucleotides matching TRBD1. The CDR3 contains 15 residues. J gave up 7 bases and V 5 bases, and 9 bases lay outside the gene matches. Germline V gene data show CDR1 as MNHNY and CDR2 as SVGAGI (reference sequence). This chain's CDR3 is CASSIIGQGAEKLFF. DNA of the CDR3: TGTGCCAGCAGTATTATTGGACAGGGTGCTGAAAAACTGTTTTTT.

This clone came up a few times. The rearrangement uses TRBV11-3 and TRBJ1-1; D gene ambiguous. The length of the CDR3 is 13 residues. Trimming took 4 bases from V and 5 from J, leaving 11 bases between them. Germline values: CDR1 SGHNT, CDR2 YENEEA. This CDR3 reads CASSSQFDTEAFF. The CDR3 nucleotides are TGTGCCAGCAGCTCACAGTTTGATACTGAAGCTTTCTTT.

V gene TRBV30 combines with J gene TRBJ2-1; TRBD2 aligns across 10 bases. The germline V gene encodes CDR1 GTSNPN and CDR2 SVGIG (reference sequence). CDR3 length: 12 residues. Trimming at V came to 2 bases and at J to 14 bases, leaving 6 bases not matched to a gene. The CDR3 here is CAWSLPSGREFF. Written as DNA, the CDR3 is TGTGCCTGGAGTCTACCTAGCGGGAGAGAGTTCTTC. The variable domain in full, completed from reference TRBV30 and TRBJ2-1, reads SQTIHQWPATLVQPVGSPLSLECTVEGTSNPNLYWYRQAAGRGLQLLFYSVGIGQISSEVPQNLSASRPQDRQFILSSKKLLLSDSGFYLCAWSLPSGREFFGPGTRLTVL.